Below are 16 T cell receptor beta chains sequenced from a single sample in a study of CD8 T cells in Susac syndrome. RNA was extracted with the RNeasy kit, and a quantity of 0.5 to 1 ug was reverse transcribed using random hexamers. TCRdb re-analysed the immunoSEQ multiplex PCR reads in MiXCR, keeping a single row per CDR3 protein. The repertoire holds about 200,000 distinct CDR3 sequences, about 95% seen once, with under 0.095% in the top ten. The sequencing sample was made of CD4+ T cells from PBMCs. The receptors were gathered from a human donor with multiple sclerosis.

This clonotype was observed a single time. This sequence joins TRBV7-2 and TRBJ2-1; D is uncertain. This CDR3 contains 14 residues. Germline V gene data show CDR1 as SGHTA and CDR2 as FQGNSA. V gave up 3 bases and J gave up 3 bases, with 9 bases separating them. CDR3 in amino acids: CASSFEVFYNEQFF. DNA for the CDR3: TGTGCCAGCAGCTTTGAAGTTTTCTACAATGAGCAGTTCTTC.

V usage is TRBV27 and J usage is TRBJ2-7, with a weak D call TRBD2 (6 bases). Germline assignment: CDR1 MNHEY and CDR2 SMNVEV (reference sequence). Trimming took off 3 bases at V and 0 bases at J, with 9 bases between the two ends. This CDR3 comprises 14 residues. CDR3: CASSLTRHSYEQYF. The CDR3 DNA reads TGTGCCAGCAGTTTGACTAGGCACTCCTACGAGCAGTACTTC.

J is TRBJ2-3 and V is TRBV29-1; no firm D call. V was pared by 3 bases and J by 5 bases, with 3 bases between. Germline V CDR1 and CDR2: SQVTM, ANQGSEA. This CDR3 has 10 residues. The chain's CDR3 is CSVEIDTQYF. The CDR3 DNA reads as TGCAGCGTTGAGATAGATACGCAGTATTTT.

V usage is TRBV12-3 or TRBV12-4 and J usage is TRBJ1-2; D is ambiguous. CDR3 size: 12 residues. Trimming cost V 2 bases and J 8 bases, with 9 bases left between them. The CDR3 protein is CASSLIGRGYTF. Written as DNA, the CDR3 is TGTGCCAGCAGTTTAATCGGGCGAGGCTACACCTTC.

The gene calls are TRBV9 and TRBJ2-5; 8 nucleotides match TRBD1. Losses at the gene ends were 0 bases for V and 5 bases for J; bases not matched to a gene: 3. The CDR3 length is 14 residues. Germline values: CDR1 SGDLS, CDR2 YYNGEE. The CDR3 coding sequence is TGTGCCAGCAGCGTAGGGGGACAGGCGGAGACCCAGTACTTC. Its translation: CASSVGGQAETQYF.

J is TRBJ1-2 and V is TRBV29-1, with TRBD1 identical over 12 bases. Per the germline V gene, CDR1 is SQVTM and CDR2 is ANQGSEA. The CDR3 has 14 residues. The V segment lost 4 bases and the J segment 5 bases; nucleotides outside the gene matches: 5. This CDR3 is CSVAGDRGLYGYTF. The CDR3 coding sequence is TGCAGCGTTGCGGGGGACAGGGGGCTGTATGGCTACACCTTC.

This clonotype was detected only once. The V and J genes are TRBV29-1 and TRBJ2-2; a possible D gene is TRBD1 (5 bases). Germline lookup yields CDR1 SQVTM and CDR2 ANQGSEA. Trimming took 5 bases from V and 0 from J, leaving 7 bases between them. CDR3 length equals 13 residues. For the CDR3, the DNA is TGCAGCGTTTGGACATCGAACACCGGGGAGCTGTTTTTT. Translated: CSVWTSNTGELFF.

This chain joins TRBV29-1 and TRBJ1-3; tentatively, D is TRBD1 (5 bases). The V gene's germline CDR1 is SQVTM and CDR2 ANQGSEA. V dropped 3 bases and J dropped 0 bases, with 9 bases sitting between them. There are 14 residues in the CDR3. The CDR3 nucleotides are TGCAGCGTTGATCCAGGGAGCTCTGGAAACACCATATATTTT. Amino acids: CSVDPGSSGNTIYF. Using reference TRBV29-1 and TRBJ1-3 for the parts outside the CDR3, the full variable domain is SAVISQKPSRDICQRGTSLTIQCQVDSQVTMMFWYRQQPGQSLTLIATANQGSEATYESGFVIDKFPISRPNLTFSTLTVSNMSPEDSSIYLCSVDPGSSGNTIYFGEGSWLTVV.

The chain carries TRBV7-9 and TRBJ2-3; TRBD1 or TRBD2 may be the D gene (6 bases each). CDR1 is SEHNR and CDR2 is FQNEAQ in the germline V gene (reference sequence). The V end lost 2 bases, the J end lost 2 bases, and 14 bases lay between the germline ends. The length of the CDR3 is 16 residues. The CDR3 is CASSLWGARDTDTQYF. The CDR3 nucleotides are TGTGCCAGCAGCTTATGGGGGGCGCGGGACACAGATACGCAGTATTTT.

The rearrangement joins TRBV30 to TRBJ2-7, with D perhaps TRBD1 (6 bases). V was shortened by 4 bases and J by 6 bases, with 13 bases between the two germline ends. Germline-derived CDR1 and CDR2 are GTSNPN and SVGIG (reference sequence). CDR3 length: 12 residues. CDR3 in amino acids: CAWNSGGGEQYF. CDR3 coding DNA: TGTGCCTGGAACTCTGGGGGCGGCGAGCAGTACTTC.

The V and J genes are TRBV12-3 or TRBV12-4 and TRBJ1-1; tentative D call: TRBD1 (6 bases). The CDR3 contains 14 residues. The V gene lost 1 base and the J gene lost 4 bases, with 10 bases spanning the gap. The DNA of the CDR3 is TGTGCCAGCAGTTTAGAACAGGGTACCACTGAAGCTTTCTTT. Its protein product is CASSLEQGTTEAFF.

The chain is built from TRBV7-9 and TRBJ2-7, with D possibly being TRBD1 (6 bases). Germline CDR1 and CDR2: SEHNR and FQNEAQ (reference sequence). This CDR3 has 13 amino acids. The V gene lost 3 bases and the J gene lost 3 bases, with 9 bases spanning the gap. In nucleotides, the CDR3 is TGTGCCAGCAGCTTCCGGGACAACTACGAGCAGTACTTC. Its protein product is CASSFRDNYEQYF. The variable domain in full, with the rest retrieved from reference TRBV7-9 and TRBJ2-7, is DTGVSQNPRHKITKRGQNVTFRCDPISEHNRLYWYRQTLGQGPEFLTYFQNEAQLEKSRLLSDRFSAERPKGSFSTLEIQRTEQGDSAMYLCASSFRDNYEQYFGPGTRLTVT.

The chain joins TRBV7-8 to TRBJ2-3; D is perhaps TRBD1 or TRBD2 (5 bases each). V lost 5 bases and J lost 6, with 21 bases in between. Germline V gives CDR1 SGHVS, CDR2 FQNEAQ. The CDR3 sequence is 16 residues long. The CDR3: CASSPRRDRLPDTQYF. In DNA, the CDR3 is TGTGCCAGCAGCCCCCGCCGAGACAGACTACCCGATACGCAGTATTTT. Full variable domain (rest looked up from reference TRBV7-8 and TRBJ2-3): GAGVSQSPRYKVAKRGQDVALRCDPISGHVSLFWYQQALGQGPEFLTYFQNEAQLDKSGLPSDRFFAERPEGSVSTLKIQRTQQEDSAVYLCASSPRRDRLPDTQYFGPGTRLTVL.

This sequence joins TRBV30 and TRBJ2-3; no reliable D call. This CDR3 has 12 residues. V shed 1 base and J shed 7 bases, with 9 bases lying between them. Germline CDR1 is GTSNPN and CDR2 is SVGIG (reference sequence). The CDR3 DNA reads as TGTGCCTGGAGTGATAGCCGTAATACGCAGTATTTT. It specifies CAWSDSRNTQYF.

This rearrangement joins TRBV12-3 or TRBV12-4 to TRBJ1-2; D gene ambiguous. This CDR3 contains 16 residues. Trimming pared 2 bases from V and 8 bases from J, leaving 21 bases between. The CDR3 coding sequence is TGTGCCAGCAGTTTATCCCGGTCGACGATGGGAGGGGGCTACACCTTC. Its translation is CASSLSRSTMGGGYTF.

In its sample, this clonotype was seen once. The rearrangement uses TRBV12-3 or TRBV12-4 and TRBJ1-1, with D tentatively TRBD1 (5 bases). With 4 bases removed from V and 1 base from J, the gap between germline ends came to 13 bases. The CDR3 spans 15 residues. CDR3 DNA sequence: TGTGCCAGCAGTTACAGGAGGGAGCAGAACACTGAAGCTTTCTTT. It yields the protein CASSYRREQNTEAFF.